This is a list of T cell receptor beta chains from one sample in a study of T-cell reconstitution after alpha-beta-depleted transplantation in children. MiXCR was run by TCRdb on the PCR reads, yielding one entry per CDR3 protein. The top ten hold around 14% of the sample, which has 550,000 to 600,000 distinct CDR3 sequences, 20% to 25% seen once. Source: PBMCs, mostly from graft donor cells, taken 360 days after TCRalphabeta/CD19-depleted stem cell transplant. The receptors derive from a boy under two years old who had a stem cell transplant for acute myeloid leukemia, so the T cells may come from the graft donor. CDR3s include the opening cysteine and the closing phenylalanine or tryptophan. The D gene is left open where the match is weak. Some rows mark clone size as missing; the rest say once, few, many or name a class of expanded clone.

>TRBV15|-|TRBJ2-1|many
CATSRDRDSLDLNEQFF
TGTGCCACCAGCAGAGATCGGGATAGTCTGGATCTCAATGAGCAGTTCTTC
>TRBV5-6|-|TRBJ2-4|-
CASSLLGTVATESTIQYF
TGTGCCAGCAGCTTGTTGGGGACGGTGGCTACTGAATCGACCATTCAGTACTTC
>TRBV6-1|TRBD1|TRBJ1-1|-
CASSQTRGLTEAFF
TGTGCCAGCAGCCAGACGAGGGGGCTGACTGAAGCTTTCTTT
>TRBV12-5|-|TRBJ2-1|few
CASGFYGKDNEQFF
TGTGCTAGTGGTTTTTATGGGAAGGACAATGAGCAGTTCTTC
>TRBV20-1|-|TRBJ1-2|few
CSAFPQGDGYTF
TGCAGTGCTTTCCCACAGGGAGATGGCTACACCTTC
>TRBV11-2|-|TRBJ2-1|-
CASSSGLTVASVSYNEQFF
TGTGCCAGCAGCTCGGGACTGACAGTGGCTAGTGTCTCCTACAATGAGCAGTTCTTC
>TRBV12-3/TRBV12-4|-|TRBJ2-1|many
CASVGGGEQFF
TGTGCCAGCGTTGGGGGTGGCGAGCAGTTCTTC
>TRBV20-1|-|TRBJ1-3|few
CSASGLRNTIYF
TGCAGTGCTAGTGGTCTCCGGAACACCATATATTTT
>TRBV29-1|-|TRBJ1-2|-
CSVEGRNYGYTF
TGCAGCGTTGAAGGAAGGAACTATGGCTACACCTTC
>TRBV12-3/TRBV12-4|TRBD2|TRBJ2-1|-
CASSLSLLAGGAWGEQFF
TGTGCCAGCAGTTTAAGTTTGTTAGCGGGGGGGGCGTGGGGTGAGCAGTTCTTC
>TRBV12-3/TRBV12-4|TRBD1|TRBJ2-5|-
CASSDDRGETQYF
TGTGCCAGCAGCGACGACAGGGGAGAGACCCAGTACTTC
>TRBV4-3|-|TRBJ2-5|few
CASSQEEGVGETQYF
TGCGCCAGCAGCCAAGAGGAGGGGGTTGGGGAGACCCAGTACTTC